This T cell receptor (beta chain) was sequenced for a study of follicular helper T cells after annual influenza vaccination. The CDR3 loop spans 13 amino acids. The trim removed 5 bases at V and 8 bases at J, leaving 8 bases unmatched. The germline V gene has CDR1 SGHTA and CDR2 FQGNSA. Sequencing used immunoSEQ multiplex PCR; TCRdb keeps in-frame clones, though not all of them. The sample contains just under 9,000 clones, more than 65% of which appear only once. The time point is: 2014-2015 season, pre-vaccination. This chain links TRBV7-2 with TRBJ1-2; 7 bases map to TRBD1. The material sequenced was CXCR5+ CD38- circulating T follicular helper cells from blood, taken on the day of influenza vaccination. Noted subset: circulating Tfh, non-naive CD4+CXCR5+PD-1+ (ICOS+CD38+ or ICOS-CD38-). The TCR comes from an adult who received the influenza vaccine. Written as DNA, the CDR3 is TGTGCCAGCAGCCCGGGACAGCTCTTGGGCTACACCTTC. Amino acid sequence: CASSPGQLLGYTF.